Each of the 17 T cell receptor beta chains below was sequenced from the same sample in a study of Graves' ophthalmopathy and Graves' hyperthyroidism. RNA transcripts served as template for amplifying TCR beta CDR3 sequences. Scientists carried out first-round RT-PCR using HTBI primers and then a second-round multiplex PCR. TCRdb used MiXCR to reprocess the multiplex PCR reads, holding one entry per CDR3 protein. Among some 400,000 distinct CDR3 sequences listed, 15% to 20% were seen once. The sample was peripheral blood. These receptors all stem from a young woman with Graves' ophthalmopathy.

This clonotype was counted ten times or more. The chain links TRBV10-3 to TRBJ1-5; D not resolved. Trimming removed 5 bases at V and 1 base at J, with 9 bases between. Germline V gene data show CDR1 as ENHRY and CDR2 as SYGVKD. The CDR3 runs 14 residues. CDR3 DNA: TGTGCCATCAGTCGCGGTCAGAGCAATCAGCCCCAGCATTTT. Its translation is CAISRGQSNQPQHF.

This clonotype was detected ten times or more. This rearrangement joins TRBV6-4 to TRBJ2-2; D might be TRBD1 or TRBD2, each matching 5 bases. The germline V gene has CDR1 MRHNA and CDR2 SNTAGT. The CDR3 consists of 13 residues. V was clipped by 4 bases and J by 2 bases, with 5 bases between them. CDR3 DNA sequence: TGTGCCAGCAGTGGGGACAACACCGGGGAGCTGTTTTTT. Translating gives CASSGDNTGELFF.

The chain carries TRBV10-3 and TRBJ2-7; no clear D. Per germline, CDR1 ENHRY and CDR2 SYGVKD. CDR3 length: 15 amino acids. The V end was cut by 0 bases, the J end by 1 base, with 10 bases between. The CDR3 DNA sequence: TGTGCCATCAGTGAGTCGCTGGAGAAGTCCTACGAGCAGTACTTC. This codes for CAISESLEKSYEQYF.

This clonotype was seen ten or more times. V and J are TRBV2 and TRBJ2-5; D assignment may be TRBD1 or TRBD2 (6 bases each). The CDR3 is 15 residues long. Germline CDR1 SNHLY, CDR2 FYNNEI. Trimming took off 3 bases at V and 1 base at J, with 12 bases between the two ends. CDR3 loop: CASSDGGGTQETQYF. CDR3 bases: TGTGCCAGCAGTGACGGAGGGGGAACCCAAGAGACCCAGTACTTC.

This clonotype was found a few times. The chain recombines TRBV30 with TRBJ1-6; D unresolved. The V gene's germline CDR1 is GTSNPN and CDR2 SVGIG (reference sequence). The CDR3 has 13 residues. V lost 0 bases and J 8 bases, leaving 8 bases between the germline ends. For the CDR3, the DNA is TGTGCCTGGAGTGTTGGGGAGGATTCACCCCTCCACTTT. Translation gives CAWSVGEDSPLHF.

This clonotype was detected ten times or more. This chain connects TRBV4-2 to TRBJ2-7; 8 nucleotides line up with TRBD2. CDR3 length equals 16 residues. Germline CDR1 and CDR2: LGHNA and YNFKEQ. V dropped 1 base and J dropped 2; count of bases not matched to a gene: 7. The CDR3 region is CASSQAGGGTTYEQYF. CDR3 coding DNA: TGTGCCAGCAGCCAAGCCGGCGGGGGGACAACCTACGAGCAGTACTTC.

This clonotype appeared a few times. The CDR3 coding sequence is TGTGCCAGTCTTAGCGGGAGGAACACCGGGGAGCTGTTTTTT. Encoded protein: CASLSGRNTGELFF. The rearrangement links TRBV6-2 or TRBV6-3 to TRBJ2-2; 9 nucleotides match TRBD2. This CDR3 has 14 amino acids. The junction had 3 bases not matched to a gene; V was cut back by 9 bases and J by 1 base. Germline CDR1 MNHEY, CDR2 SVGEGT.

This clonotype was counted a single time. The CDR3 DNA sequence: TGTGCCAGCAGTTTATCTTTTCGGATACTGAACACTGAAGCTTTCTTT. Residues: CASSLSFRILNTEAFF. The rearrangement links TRBV12-3 or TRBV12-4 to TRBJ1-1; D gene unclear. The CDR3 is 16 residues long. V lost 2 bases, J lost 0 bases, and 13 bases lay in between.

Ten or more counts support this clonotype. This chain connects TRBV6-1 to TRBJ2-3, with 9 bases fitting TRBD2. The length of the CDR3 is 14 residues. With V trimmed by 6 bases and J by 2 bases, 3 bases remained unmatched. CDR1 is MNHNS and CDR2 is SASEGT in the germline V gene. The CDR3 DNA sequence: TGTGCCAGCAGGTCTAGCGGGGACACAGATACGCAGTATTTT. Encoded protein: CASRSSGDTDTQYF.

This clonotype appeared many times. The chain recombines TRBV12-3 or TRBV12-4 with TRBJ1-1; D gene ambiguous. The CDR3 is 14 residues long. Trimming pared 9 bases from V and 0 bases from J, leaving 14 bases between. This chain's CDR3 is CASSRSRLNTEAFF. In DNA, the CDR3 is TGTGCCAGTTCAAGGAGTCGGTTGAACACTGAAGCTTTCTTT.

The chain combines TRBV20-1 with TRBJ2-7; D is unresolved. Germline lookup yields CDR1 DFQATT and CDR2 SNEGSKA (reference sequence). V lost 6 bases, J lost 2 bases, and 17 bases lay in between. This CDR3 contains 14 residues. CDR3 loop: CSAERSGFPYEQYF. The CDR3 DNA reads TGCAGTGCAGAGAGAAGTGGGTTTCCCTACGAGCAGTACTTC.

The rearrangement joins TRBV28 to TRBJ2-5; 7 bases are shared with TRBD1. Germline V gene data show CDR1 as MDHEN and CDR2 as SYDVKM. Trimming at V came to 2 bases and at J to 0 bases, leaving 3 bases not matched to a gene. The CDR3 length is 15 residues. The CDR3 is CASSLGTAYQETQYF. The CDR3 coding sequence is TGTGCCAGCAGTTTAGGGACAGCTTACCAAGAGACCCAGTACTTC.

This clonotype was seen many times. This chain's CDR3 is CASSSHSGPRSPLHF. The CDR3 DNA reads TGTGCCAGCAGCTCCCATTCAGGGCCGCGTTCACCCCTCCACTTT. V and J are TRBV13 and TRBJ1-6; D is perhaps TRBD1 (5 bases). Trimming pared 4 bases from V and 9 bases from J, leaving 16 bases between. Germline loops: CDR1 PRHDT, CDR2 FYEKMQ (reference sequence). The CDR3 is 15 amino acids.

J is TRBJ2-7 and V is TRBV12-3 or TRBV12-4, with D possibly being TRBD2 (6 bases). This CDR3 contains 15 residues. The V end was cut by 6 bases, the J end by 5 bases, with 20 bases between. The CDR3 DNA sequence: TGTGCCAGCAGGGCCAGGGCGGGACGAATCCACGAGCAGTACTTC. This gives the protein CASRARAGRIHEQYF.

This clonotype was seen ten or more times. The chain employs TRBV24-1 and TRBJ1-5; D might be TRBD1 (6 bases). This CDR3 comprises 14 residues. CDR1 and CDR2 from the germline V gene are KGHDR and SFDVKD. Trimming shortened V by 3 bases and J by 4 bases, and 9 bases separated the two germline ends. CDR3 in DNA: TGTGCCACCAGTGATACAGGGAGGAATCAGCCCCAGCATTTT. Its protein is CATSDTGRNQPQHF.

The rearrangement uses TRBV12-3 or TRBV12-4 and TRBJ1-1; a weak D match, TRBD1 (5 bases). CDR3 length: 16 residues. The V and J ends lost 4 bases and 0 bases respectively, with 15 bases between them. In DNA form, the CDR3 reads TGTGCCAGCAGTTGGGGGTGGGGAAGCATGAACACTGAAGCTTTCTTT. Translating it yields CASSWGWGSMNTEAFF.

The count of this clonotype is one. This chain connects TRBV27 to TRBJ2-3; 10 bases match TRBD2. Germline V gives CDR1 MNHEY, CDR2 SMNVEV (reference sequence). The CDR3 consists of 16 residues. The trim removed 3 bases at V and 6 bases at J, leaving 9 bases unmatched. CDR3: CASSFILAGEGDTQYF. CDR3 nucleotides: TGTGCCAGCAGTTTTATTCTAGCGGGGGAGGGTGATACGCAGTATTTT.